Presented here are 28 T cell receptor beta chains from one specimen sequenced in a study of cytomegalovirus exposure and HLA in healthy donors. With 60 Vbeta and 13 Jbeta primers, the PCR was carried out. The assay was immunoSEQ multiplex PCR, and TCRdb's table has in-frame clones only and misses some. This table holds 70,000 to 90,000 clones. The sequenced material came from PBMCs. These receptors were obtained from a young man in good health and CMV-seropositive.

The chain carries TRBV28 and TRBJ1-3, with D hard to call. The germline V gene has CDR1 MDHEN and CDR2 SYDVKM. This CDR3 region has 12 residues. V lost 7 bases and J lost 4, with 8 bases in between. The CDR3 loop is CASTRRGNTIYF. The CDR3 coding sequence is TGTGCCAGCACTAGAAGGGGAAACACCATATATTTT. The complete variable domain, with remaining parts taken from reference TRBV28 and TRBJ1-3, reads DVKVTQSSRYLVKRTGEKVFLECVQDMDHENMFWYRQDPGLGLRLIYFSYDVKMKEKGDIPEGYSVSREKKERFSLILESASTNQTSMYLCASTRRGNTIYFGEGSWLTVV.

V gene TRBV2 combines with J gene TRBJ2-1; 8 bases map to TRBD2. Germline V gives CDR1 SNHLY, CDR2 FYNNEI. The J segment lost 3 bases and the V segment lost 4 bases, leaving 5 bases of the junction unmatched. The CDR3 is 15 amino acids. CDR3: CASSGAAGVYNEQFF. CDR3 nucleotide sequence: TGTGCCAGCAGTGGTGCAGCGGGGGTCTACAATGAGCAGTTCTTC.

This CDR3 reads CASSEGLAGGPMETQYF. The CDR3 region has the DNA TGCGCCAGCAGTGAGGGACTAGCGGGAGGGCCCATGGAGACCCAGTACTTC. This chain joins TRBV5-1 and TRBJ2-5, with 16 bases fitting TRBD2. Germline V gene lookup returns CDR1 SGHRS and CDR2 YFSETQ. This CDR3 spans 17 amino acids. With V trimmed by 5 bases and J by 5 bases, 9 bases remained unmatched.

The rearrangement joins TRBV10-3 to TRBJ2-7; TRBD2 aligns across 11 bases. The CDR3 totals 15 residues. V dropped 10 bases and J dropped 0; count of bases not matched to a gene: 8. Germline CDR1 and CDR2: ENHRY and SYGVKD. CDR3: CATLAGGHSSYEQYF. CDR3 DNA: TGTGCCACCCTAGCGGGGGGCCACAGCTCCTACGAGCAGTACTTC.

V is TRBV10-3 and J is TRBJ2-5; TRBD2 matches at 8 bases. CDR1 and CDR2 from the germline V gene are ENHRY and SYGVKD. This CDR3 spans 17 amino acids. V shed 6 bases, J shed 3 bases, and the junction held 15 bases outside the gene matches. The CDR3 is CAISDPYSFSGEETQYF. The CDR3, as DNA: TGTGCCATCAGCGACCCCTATTCGTTTAGCGGGGAAGAGACCCAGTACTTC.

The rearrangement uses TRBV2 and TRBJ2-3; possible D gene TRBD1, 6 bases. Trimming removed 9 bases at V and 3 bases at J, with 13 bases between. The CDR3 has 13 amino acids. CDR1 is SNHLY and CDR2 is FYNNEI in the germline V gene. The CDR3 DNA reads as TGTGCCAGGGGGGCCAGAATTACAGATACGCAGTATTTT. Its translation: CARGARITDTQYF.

The chain joins TRBV14 to TRBJ2-5, with 7 bases lining up with TRBD1. Per the germline V gene, CDR1 is SGHDN and CDR2 is FVKESK. Trimming at V came to 0 bases and at J to 3 bases, leaving 7 bases not matched to a gene. The CDR3 consists of 16 residues. The CDR3 DNA reads TGTGCCAGCAGCCAAGATCGTAGGGGGCGGAAAGAGACCCAGTACTTC. Protein product: CASSQDRRGRKETQYF. Full variable domain (missing parts from reference TRBV14 and TRBJ2-5): EAGVTQFPSHSVIEKGQTVTLRCDPISGHDNLYWYRRVMGKEIKFLLHFVKESKQDESGMPNNRFLAERTGGTYSTLKVQPAELEDSGVYFCASSQDRRGRKETQYFGPGTRLLVL.

This chain joins TRBV10-3 and TRBJ2-3, with 9 bases matching TRBD2. The V segment lost 0 bases and the J segment 4 bases; nucleotides outside the gene matches: 5. Per the germline V gene, CDR1 is ENHRY and CDR2 is SYGVKD. This CDR3 region has 16 residues. The CDR3 region is CAISESVAGDADTQYF. Written as DNA, the CDR3 is TGTGCCATCAGTGAGTCGGTAGCGGGAGACGCAGATACGCAGTATTTT.

The V gene is TRBV7-6, the J gene TRBJ2-4, with D maybe TRBD1 (6 bases). The V end lost 0 bases, the J end lost 6 bases, and 9 bases lay between the germline ends. CDR3 length: 14 amino acids. Germline CDR1 SGHVS, CDR2 FNYEAQ. CDR3: CASSLAGDINIQYF. The CDR3 region has the DNA TGTGCCAGCAGCTTAGCGGGGGACATAAACATTCAGTACTTC.

The chain combines TRBV2 with TRBJ2-7, with 8 bases that match TRBD2. This CDR3 has 14 amino acids. Germline V lookup: CDR1 SNHLY, CDR2 FYNNEI. With V trimmed by 7 bases and J by 3 bases, 8 bases remained unmatched. In DNA form, the CDR3 reads TGTGCCAGCAAAAAAGGACTAGCTGACTACGAGCAGTACTTC. This sequence encodes CASKKGLADYEQYF.

The gene calls are TRBV6-1 and TRBJ2-3; TRBD2 is a possible D gene (7 bases). Germline lookup yields CDR1 MNHNS and CDR2 SASEGT. Trimming took off 5 bases at V and 5 bases at J, with 17 bases between the two ends. The CDR3 is made up of 15 amino acids. The CDR3 DNA follows: TGTGCCAGCAGTATGGAACTGGGGGGGCTAGATACGCAGTATTTT. This codes for CASSMELGGLDTQYF.

The V call is TRBV28, the J call TRBJ1-5; TRBD1 might be the D (5 bases). The CDR3 loop spans 16 amino acids. Trimming removed 4 bases at V and 3 bases at J, with 16 bases between. CDR1 and CDR2 (germline): MDHEN, SYDVKM. The CDR3 region has the DNA TGTGCCAGCAGTTCTCGGGGGACGGAATTCAATCAGCCCCAGCATTTT. This sequence encodes CASSSRGTEFNQPQHF.

The chain employs TRBV5-1 and TRBJ1-4, with D possibly matching TRBD1 (6 bases). Looked up from germline, CDR1 is SGHRS and CDR2 is YFSETQ. The CDR3 totals 14 residues. V lost 4 bases and J lost 3, with 10 bases in between. Written as DNA, the CDR3 is TGCGCCAGCAGCGAGGACAGCTCTAATGAAAAACTGTTTTTT. It codes for CASSEDSSNEKLFF.

J is TRBJ1-2 and V is TRBV14, with D possibly TRBD1 on 6 matching bases. The CDR3 loop spans 16 amino acids. The V gene's germline CDR1 is SGHDN and CDR2 FVKESK. V was cut by 4 bases and J by 8 bases, with 23 bases left in between. The CDR3 DNA follows: TGTGCCAGCAGCCCCGGACGGGCGGGCAGGGGCAGCGGCTACACCTTC. It encodes CASSPGRAGRGSGYTF.

The rearrangement uses TRBV7-9 and TRBJ1-6; D not certain. V was shortened by 4 bases and J by 4 bases, with 14 bases between the two germline ends. The CDR3 loop spans 16 amino acids. In germline, CDR1 is SEHNR, CDR2 FQNEAQ (reference sequence). CDR3 protein: CASSWLEADYNSPLHF. The CDR3 DNA sequence: TGTGCCAGCAGCTGGTTAGAGGCAGATTATAATTCACCCCTCCACTTT.

The V and J genes are TRBV19 and TRBJ1-1; no clear D. Trimming left V 3 bases short and J 0 bases short, with 14 bases between. From germline, CDR1 is LNHDA and CDR2 SQIVND (reference sequence). The CDR3 has 16 amino acids. The CDR3 region is CASSMLQINMNTEAFF. For the CDR3, the DNA is TGTGCCAGTAGTATGCTCCAGATTAACATGAACACTGAAGCTTTCTTT.

The V and J genes are TRBV15 and TRBJ2-1, with 9 bases identical to TRBD2. The length of the CDR3 is 17 residues. Germline assignment: CDR1 LNHNV and CDR2 YYDKDF (reference sequence). V trimming: 1 base; J trimming: 6 bases; junction bases outside the gene matches: 10. Written as DNA, the CDR3 is TGTGCCACCAGCAGAGTGGTCGTAGCGGGAGAGGGCAATGAGCAGTTCTTC. Protein sequence: CATSRVVVAGEGNEQFF.

The chain employs TRBV6-1 and TRBJ1-4; no firm D call. The CDR3 contains 13 residues. Per the germline V gene, CDR1 is MNHNS and CDR2 is SASEGT. V was shortened by 2 bases and J by 7 bases, with 8 bases between the two germline ends. The CDR3 nucleotides are TGTGCCAGCAGTGAACCCCTCCTTGAAAAACTGTTTTTT. Protein product: CASSEPLLEKLFF.

This chain connects TRBV14 to TRBJ2-7; D is ambiguous. The V gene's germline CDR1 is SGHDN and CDR2 FVKESK. V lost 0 bases and J lost 4, with 10 bases in between. The CDR3 contains 14 residues. For the CDR3, the DNA is TGTGCCAGCAGCCAAGATCCCTTGTTGTACGAGCAGTACTTC. Amino acids: CASSQDPLLYEQYF.

The chain combines TRBV28 with TRBJ1-2; D is uncertain. Germline-derived CDR1 and CDR2 are MDHEN and SYDVKM. This CDR3 region has 13 residues. V shed 2 bases and J shed 8 bases, with 12 bases lying between them. Here the CDR3 reads CASSLPPPGGYTF. The CDR3 bases are TGTGCCAGCAGTTTACCCCCTCCGGGGGGCTACACCTTC.

This chain uses TRBV27 with TRBJ2-2; 7 bases agree with TRBD2. Germline trimming cut 5 bases from V and 6 bases from J; bases unmatched to any gene: 3. The CDR3 sequence is 13 residues long. Germline values: CDR1 MNHEY, CDR2 SMNVEV (reference sequence). The chain's CDR3 is CASSPREAGELFF. The CDR3 DNA reads as TGTGCCAGCAGTCCCCGGGAGGCCGGGGAGCTGTTTTTT.

The rearrangement uses TRBV6-4 and TRBJ2-3, with 12 positions matching TRBD2. Germline V lookup: CDR1 MRHNA, CDR2 SNTAGT. The CDR3 loop spans 15 amino acids. With V trimmed by 8 bases and J by 3 bases, 6 bases remained unmatched. The CDR3 protein is CASSLAGGHTDTQYF. For the CDR3, the DNA is TGTGCCAGCTCGCTAGCGGGGGGGCATACAGATACGCAGTATTTT.

The chain uses TRBV6-1 and TRBJ1-1; D remains unclear. V was cut by 3 bases and J by 0 bases, with 11 bases left in between. The CDR3 totals 15 residues. Germline V lookup: CDR1 MNHNS, CDR2 SASEGT. Here the CDR3 DNA reads TGTGCCAGCAGTGATCCACAGCAGATGAACACTGAAGCTTTCTTT. It yields the protein CASSDPQQMNTEAFF.

V usage is TRBV2 and J usage is TRBJ2-5, with 9 bases lining up with TRBD2. V lost 8 bases to trimming and J lost 6 bases; unmatched junction nucleotides: 16. The germline CDR1 and CDR2 sequences are SNHLY and FYNNEI. The CDR3 totals 16 residues. CDR3 residues: CASGSIAGAPSKTQYF. CDR3 bases: TGTGCCAGCGGGTCTATAGCGGGGGCACCGTCAAAGACCCAGTACTTC.

The rearrangement uses TRBV7-2 and TRBJ2-5; D gene uncertain. This CDR3 region has 13 residues. The V end lost 5 bases, the J end lost 2 bases, and 9 bases lay between the germline ends. From germline, CDR1 is SGHTA and CDR2 FQGNSA. CDR3: CASSLSWQETQYF. CDR3 bases: TGTGCCAGCAGCCTATCATGGCAAGAGACCCAGTACTTC.

The CDR3 sequence: CASSPAGSVTGEQYF. The CDR3 DNA reads as TGTGCCAGTAGCCCGGCGGGGTCCGTAACAGGAGAGCAGTACTTC. The V gene is TRBV19, the J gene TRBJ2-7; maybe TRBD2 (6 bases). The V and J ends lost 6 bases and 7 bases respectively, with 22 bases between them. The CDR3 contains 15 residues. The germline V gene has CDR1 LNHDA and CDR2 SQIVND (reference sequence).

The chain employs TRBV28 and TRBJ2-7, with D possibly TRBD1 on 6 matching bases. The germline V gene encodes CDR1 MDHEN and CDR2 SYDVKM. The CDR3 covers 13 residues. The V end was cut by 7 bases, the J end by 1 base, with 11 bases between. CDR3 protein: CASKAGASYEQYF. The CDR3 DNA reads as TGTGCCAGCAAGGCAGGGGCATCCTACGAGCAGTACTTC.

The gene calls are TRBV6-1 and TRBJ1-4, with D uncertain. CDR1 MNHNS and CDR2 SASEGT come from the germline V gene. The CDR3 extends over 15 amino acids. The ends were cut back, 4 bases at V and 0 bases at J, with 9 bases in the middle. CDR3 region: CASSVFSATNEKLFF. CDR3 sequence (DNA): TGTGCCAGCAGTGTTTTCAGCGCAACTAATGAAAAACTGTTTTTT.